This T cell receptor beta chain appears in the sequencing data of a study of cytomegalovirus exposure and HLA in healthy donors. Study-level background: A later analysis reported the 120 or so validation repertoires used the same platform as the approximately 670 first-cohort repertoires.

General study results and limits: It was found in a later analysis that first-cohort TCR clusters tended to co-occur in the 130 or so validation repertoires. Associated with cytomegalovirus, according to the listing, were some 150 TCR beta chains.

The CDR3 runs 14 residues. Germline V lookup: CDR1 MNHNY, CDR2 SVGAGI (reference sequence). Unmatched junction bases numbered 5, after V lost 7 bases and J lost 3 bases. Sequencing used immunoSEQ multiplex PCR; TCRdb keeps in-frame clones, though not all of them. The repertoire holds about 57,000 clones, with about 92% as singletons. Turning to this clone: The antigen remains unidentified.

This receptor was taken from a woman between 18 and 29 years old in good health and CMV-seronegative. What was sequenced was PBMCs. This chain uses TRBV6-6 with TRBJ1-1, with 10 bases matching TRBD1. CDR3 sequence: CASMDRGRYTEAFF. The CDR3 bases are TGTGCCAGCATGGACAGGGGGAGGTACACTGAAGCTTTCTTT.